The 25 T cell receptor beta chains presented below share a single source sample, sequenced in a study of CD8+CD57+ T cells in acquired aplastic anemia. The use of genomic DNA as template underpinned the TCR beta VDJ and CDR3 profiling. Via MiXCR, TCRdb re-called the reads, giving one row per CDR3 protein. The sample contains about 190,000 distinct CDR3 sequences, roughly 56% of which appear only once. Sequences were obtained from sorted CD4+, CD8+, or CD8+CD57+ T cells (not recorded which) from PBMCs. Receptors originate from a human donor in good health, serving as a control.

The table lists this clonotype with many counts. The junction differs from germline at one of its ends, possibly a read error. The J gene is TRBJ1-2, the V gene TRBV5-1, with no clear D. The V gene's germline CDR1 is SGHRS and CDR2 YFSETQ. The CDR3 is 13 residues long. The CDR3 sequence: CASSLGRDYGYTF. CDR3 in DNA: TGTGCCAGCAGCTTAGGCCGAGACTATGGCTACACCTTC.

This chain connects TRBV20-1 to TRBJ2-7; 8 positions agree with TRBD2. Trimming cost V 3 bases and J 2 bases; bases outside gene matches: 0. The CDR3 totals 12 residues. CDR1 DFQATT and CDR2 SNEGSKA come from the germline V gene (reference sequence). The DNA for the CDR3 is TGCAGTGCTAGCGGGGGGGCCTACGAGCAGTACTTC. It is translated as CSASGGAYEQYF.

About this clonotype itself: A much larger clone is a single base away; this may be a read error. This chain joins TRBV6-1 and TRBJ2-1, with 11 bases matching TRBD2. The CDR3 totals 16 residues. Losses at the gene ends were 6 bases for V and 8 bases for J; bases not matched to a gene: 12. The V gene's germline CDR1 is MNHNS and CDR2 SASEGT. CDR3 in amino acids: CASSSHSGGALDEQFF. The CDR3 nucleotides read TGTGCCAGCAGCAGCCATAGCGGGGGGGCCCTCGATGAGCAGTTCTTC.

The rearrangement links TRBV10-2 to TRBJ2-3; tentatively, D is TRBD1 (6 bases). CDR1 is WSHSY, CDR2 SAAADI, per germline. Trimming cost V 4 bases and J 1 base, with 12 bases left between them. This CDR3 is built from 15 residues. This CDR3 reads CASSGKQGRTDTQYF. Written as DNA, the CDR3 is TGCGCCAGCAGTGGAAAACAGGGCCGCACAGATACGCAGTATTTT.

This clonotype was observed a handful of times. The chain couples TRBV7-2 to TRBJ1-6; no reliable D call. The V end lost 0 bases, the J end lost 10 bases, and 16 bases lay between the germline ends. This CDR3 region has 16 residues. Germline lookup yields CDR1 SGHTA and CDR2 FQGNSA. The CDR3 spells CASSLAFGRTRSPLHF. CDR3 nucleotide sequence: TGTGCCAGCAGCTTAGCGTTCGGCAGAACCCGATCACCCCTCCACTTT.

V and J are TRBV7-2 and TRBJ2-7, with TRBD1 matching over 8 bases. The CDR3 has 12 residues. Per germline, CDR1 SGHTA and CDR2 FQGNSA. The trim removed 8 bases at V and 3 bases at J, leaving 3 bases unmatched. CDR3 protein: CASRGQDYEQYF. The CDR3 bases are TGTGCCAGCCGGGGACAGGACTACGAGCAGTACTTC.

At least ten counts were recorded for this clonotype. The chain is built from TRBV7-9 and TRBJ1-5; TRBD1 is a possible D gene (5 bases). V lost 1 base to trimming and J lost 5 bases, with 6 bases between them. CDR3 length: 13 amino acids. The germline gives CDR1 SEHNR, CDR2 FQNEAQ (reference sequence). This CDR3 is CASSLGGDQPQHF. The CDR3, as DNA: TGTGCCAGCAGCTTAGGGGGGGATCAGCCCCAGCATTTT.

The sample holds many counts of this clonotype. The chain is built from TRBV5-6 and TRBJ2-2; TRBD1 is a possible D gene (6 bases). The CDR3 spans 13 residues. The germline V gene has CDR1 SGHDT and CDR2 YYEEEE. Trimming took 3 bases from V and 6 from J, leaving 9 bases between them. CDR3 region: CASSSGQSGELFF. CDR3 sequence (DNA): TGTGCCAGCAGCTCCGGACAGTCCGGGGAGCTGTTTTTT.

This clonotype was recorded many times. The genes are TRBV28 and TRBJ2-7; possible D gene TRBD2, 6 bases. CDR1 is MDHEN, CDR2 SYDVKM, per germline. V lost 3 bases and J 1 base, leaving 7 bases between the germline ends. The CDR3 has 13 amino acids. CDR3 residues: CASSFGGSYEQYF. The CDR3 bases are TGTGCCAGCAGTTTCGGGGGTTCCTACGAGCAGTACTTC. The entire variable domain, with the rest obtained from reference TRBV28 and TRBJ2-7, is as follows: DVKVTQSSRYLVKRTGEKVFLECVQDMDHENMFWYRQDPGLGLRLIYFSYDVKMKEKGDIPEGYSVSREKKERFSLILESASTNQTSMYLCASSFGGSYEQYFGPGTRLTVT.

Of note for this clonotype: Given a much more abundant clone one base away, this may be a read error. The J gene is TRBJ2-2, the V gene TRBV7-9; D is unclear. Germline values: CDR1 SEHNR, CDR2 FQNEAQ (reference sequence). CDR3 size: 14 residues. The CDR3 bases are TGTGCCAGCAGCTTAGTAGGGTACACCAGGGAGCTGTTTTTT. This encodes CASSLVGYTRELFF. Drawing the rest from reference TRBV7-9 and TRBJ2-2, the complete variable domain is DTGVSQNPRHKITKRGQNVTFRCDPISEHNRLYWYRQTLGQGPEFLTYFQNEAQLEKSRLLSDRFSAERPKGSFSTLEIQRTEQGDSAMYLCASSLVGYTRELFFGEGSRLTVL.

This clonotype was observed once. This chain joins TRBV5-1 and TRBJ2-3; 12 bases map to TRBD1. V shed 7 bases and J 0 bases; nucleotides not matched to a gene: 9. CDR3 length: 17 amino acids. Germline-derived CDR1 and CDR2 are SGHRS and YFSETQ. The CDR3 sequence is CASAVGTGGESTDTQYF. As DNA, the CDR3 is TGCGCCAGCGCCGTCGGGACAGGGGGCGAGAGCACAGATACGCAGTATTTT.

This clonotype was seen ten or more times. V gene TRBV29-1 combines with J gene TRBJ2-7; TRBD1 might be the D (5 bases). Germline lookup yields CDR1 SQVTM and CDR2 ANQGSEA. The V gene lost 4 bases and the J gene lost 6 bases, with 13 bases spanning the gap. The CDR3 is 12 amino acids. Here the CDR3 reads CSVAGQGAEQYF. CDR3 DNA: TGCAGCGTTGCCGGCCAGGGCGCCGAGCAGTACTTC.

V is TRBV29-1 and J is TRBJ1-2, with D possibly matching TRBD1 (5 bases). Per germline, CDR1 SQVTM and CDR2 ANQGSEA. This CDR3 has 12 residues. Trimming stripped 3 bases from V and 6 bases from J, with 11 bases between. The CDR3 nucleotides read TGCAGCGTTGATCCCGGGGCGGATGGCTACACCTTC. It yields the protein CSVDPGADGYTF.

This clonotype appeared many times. V is TRBV20-1 and J is TRBJ2-7, with TRBD2 identical over 7 bases. Germline values: CDR1 DFQATT, CDR2 SNEGSKA (reference sequence). The CDR3 consists of 13 residues. Trimming at V came to 3 bases and at J to 2 bases, leaving 4 bases not matched to a gene. CDR3 nucleotide sequence: TGCAGTGCTAGTGGCGGGGGAGCCTACGAGCAGTACTTC. It codes for CSASGGGAYEQYF.

This clonotype occurred a few times. The V and J genes are TRBV25-1 and TRBJ1-6; D gene uncertain. The germline V and J ends were trimmed by 3 bases and 6 bases, with 18 bases remaining between them. In germline, CDR1 is MGHDK, CDR2 SYGVNS. CDR3 length: 17 residues. CDR3: CASSDSSGLGFNSPLHF. CDR3 sequence (DNA): TGTGCCAGCAGTGACTCCAGTGGGCTGGGCTTTAATTCACCCCTCCACTTT.

V and J are TRBV20-1 and TRBJ2-7; either TRBD1 or TRBD2 may supply D (5 bases each). Germline V CDR1 and CDR2: DFQATT, SNEGSKA (reference sequence). CDR3 size: 15 residues. V gave up 4 bases and J gave up 6 bases, with 22 bases separating them. The CDR3 protein is CSATARDADPLEQYF. The CDR3 DNA follows: TGCAGTGCTACGGCCCGGGACGCCGATCCCCTCGAGCAGTACTTC.

This clonotype was counted at least ten times. The DNA for the CDR3 is TGTGCCAGCAGCGGTACAGGGGCAGGTTCACCCCTCCACTTT. The encoded protein is CASSGTGAGSPLHF. V usage is TRBV5-8 and J usage is TRBJ1-6; 7 bases match TRBD1. Germline V gene sequence: CDR1 SGHTS, CDR2 YDEGEE. With V trimmed by 4 bases and J by 9 bases, 7 bases remained unmatched. This CDR3 spans 14 amino acids.

The CDR3, as DNA: TGCAGTGCTAGAGCTTGGAGTGGGGCGGGGGAGACCCAGTACTTC. Its translation: CSARAWSGAGETQYF. This chain joins TRBV20-1 and TRBJ2-5; tentatively, D is TRBD2 (6 bases). Germline V CDR1 and CDR2: DFQATT, SNEGSKA (reference sequence). Trimming shortened V by 1 base and J by 5 bases, and 17 bases separated the two germline ends. The CDR3 has 15 amino acids.

The chain's CDR3 is CASIFTESYNSPLHF. The CDR3 nucleotides are TGTGCCAGCATTTTTACGGAGTCCTATAATTCACCCCTCCACTTT. V gene TRBV19 combines with J gene TRBJ1-6, with D unclear. Germline assignment: CDR1 LNHDA and CDR2 SQIVND (reference sequence). With 9 bases removed from V and 1 base from J, the gap between germline ends came to 13 bases. The CDR3 covers 15 residues.

This clonotype has ten or more counts. V gene TRBV6-2 or TRBV6-3 combines with J gene TRBJ1-2, with 8 bases that match TRBD1. The trim removed 6 bases at V and 6 bases at J, leaving 6 bases unmatched. Per germline, CDR1 MNHEY and CDR2 SVGEGT. The CDR3 is made up of 13 amino acids. The CDR3 DNA follows: TGTGCCAGCAGCCCGGACAGGGAGGATGGCTACACCTTC. Its protein product is CASSPDREDGYTF.

V and J are TRBV29-1 and TRBJ1-1; D remains unclear. CDR1 and CDR2 from the germline V gene are SQVTM and ANQGSEA. This CDR3 contains 13 residues. V was pared by 6 bases and J by 1 base, with 12 bases between. The CDR3 region has the DNA TGCAGCGTGGGGAGCGCAGGGAACACTGAAGCTTTCTTT. This encodes CSVGSAGNTEAFF.

The chain is built from TRBV5-1 and TRBJ1-2, with D tentatively TRBD1 (6 bases). Germline V CDR1 and CDR2: SGHRS, YFSETQ. V gave up 2 bases and J gave up 12 bases, with 20 bases separating them. This CDR3 contains 14 residues. CDR3 residues: CASSLMTGSSGNTF. The DNA for the CDR3 is TGCGCCAGCAGCTTAATGACAGGCAGCTCTGGAAACACCTTC.

In this sample, this clonotype turned up many times. V gene TRBV6-5 combines with J gene TRBJ1-1; D remains ambiguous. In germline, CDR1 is MNHEY, CDR2 SVGAGI. V was clipped by 4 bases and J by 6 bases, with 6 bases between them. The length of the CDR3 is 11 residues. Here the CDR3 reads CASSSRAEAFF. The CDR3 DNA reads as TGTGCCAGCAGTTCGAGGGCTGAAGCTTTCTTT.

This clonotype was seen repeatedly, ten times or more. J is TRBJ1-1 and V is TRBV6-5; D is perhaps TRBD1 (5 bases). CDR1 MNHEY and CDR2 SVGAGI come from the germline V gene. Trimming stripped 6 bases from V and 1 base from J, with 12 bases between. This CDR3 is built from 14 residues. The CDR3 nucleotides are TGTGCCAGCAGCCCACTTACAGGGAACACTGAAGCTTTCTTT. Translation: CASSPLTGNTEAFF.

This chain uses TRBV5-1 with TRBJ2-7, with a tentative D call TRBD2 (6 bases). The CDR3 length is 16 residues. Trimming pared 0 bases from V and 0 bases from J, leaving 13 bases between. Looked up from germline, CDR1 is SGHRS and CDR2 is YFSETQ. CDR3 loop: CASSLVEGISSYEQYF. For the CDR3, the DNA is TGCGCCAGCAGCTTGGTGGAGGGGATTAGCTCCTACGAGCAGTACTTC.